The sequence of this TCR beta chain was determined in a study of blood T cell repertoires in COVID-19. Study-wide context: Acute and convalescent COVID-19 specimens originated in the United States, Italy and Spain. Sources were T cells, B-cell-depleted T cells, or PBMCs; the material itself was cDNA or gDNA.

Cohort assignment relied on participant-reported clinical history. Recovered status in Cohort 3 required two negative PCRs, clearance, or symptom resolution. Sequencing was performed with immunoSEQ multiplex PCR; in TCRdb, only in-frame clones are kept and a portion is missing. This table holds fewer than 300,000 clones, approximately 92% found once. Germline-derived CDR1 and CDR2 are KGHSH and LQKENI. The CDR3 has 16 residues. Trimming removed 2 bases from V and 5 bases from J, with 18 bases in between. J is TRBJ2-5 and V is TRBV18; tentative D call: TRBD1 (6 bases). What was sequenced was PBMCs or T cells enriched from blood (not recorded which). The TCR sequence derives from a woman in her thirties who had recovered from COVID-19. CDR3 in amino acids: CASSPTPQGSGETQYF. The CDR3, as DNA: TGTGCCAGCTCACCAACACCCCAGGGGTCTGGGGAGACCCAGTACTTC.